Included here is one TCR beta chain sequence, with context. The data stem from a study of CD8 T cells in Susac syndrome. CD8+ and CD4+ blood T cells underwent TCR beta sequencing. It was healthy donors who served as the controls, matched for age and sex. TEMRA cells were enriched by FACS, and CD4+ and CD8+ T cells were negatively isolated. Germline V lookup: CDR1 SEHNR, CDR2 FQNEAQ (reference sequence). V was pared by 5 bases and J by 0 bases, with 13 bases between. The CDR3 is made up of 15 amino acids. With random hexamers, about 0.5 to 1 ug RNA was reverse transcribed. The amplification used immunoSEQ multiplex PCR on TCR beta CDR3; it spanned 54 Vbeta and 13 Jbeta. TCRdb re-derived calls from the immunoSEQ multiplex PCR reads in MiXCR, one entry per CDR3 protein. The sample records fewer than 65,000 distinct CDR3 sequences, more than 90% being singletons.

This TCR was sampled from a human donor in good health. V gene TRBV7-9 combines with J gene TRBJ2-5; D not certain. Material for sequencing was CD8+ T cells from PBMCs. This CDR3 reads CASSPPTPYQETQYF. In nucleotides, the CDR3 is TGTGCCAGCAGCCCCCCGACTCCGTACCAAGAGACCCAGTACTTC.